The rows below give T cell receptor beta chains drawn from one sample of a study of blood T cell repertoires in COVID-19. Clones were sequenced by immunoSEQ multiplex PCR, and TCRdb holds only the in-frame ones, with some missing. The top ten hold 4.1% of the sample, which has tens of thousands of clones, approximately 94% seen once. The sequencing sample was made of peripheral blood. These TCRs come from a human donor with active COVID-19. The donor label of this sample is uncertain. CDR3s include the opening cysteine and the closing phenylalanine or tryptophan. The D gene is left open where the match is weak. Rows may omit the clone size; those that give it use once, few, many or a size class.

D: NA
V: TRBV2
J: TRBJ2-2
size: NA
DNA: TGTGCCAGCAGATCTCCGGTGGACACCGGGGAGCTGTTTTTT
CDR3: CASRSPVDTGELFF

D: NA
V: TRBV7-2
J: TRBJ1-5
size: NA
DNA: TGTGCCAGCAGCCAAGACTCGGCGGATCAGCCCCAGCATTTT
CDR3: CASSQDSADQPQHF

D: NA
V: TRBV6-5
J: TRBJ1-2
size: NA
DNA: TGTGCCAGCAGTTACTCGGGGCCATCTGGCTACACCTTC
CDR3: CASSYSGPSGYTF

D: TRBD2
V: TRBV18
J: TRBJ2-3
size: NA
DNA: TGTGCCAGCCCAACCAGGCAGTCCTTAGCGGGAGATCAGGGAGATACGCAGTATTTT
CDR3: CASPTRQSLAGDQGDTQYF

D: NA
V: TRBV5-4
J: TRBJ1-2
size: NA
DNA: TGTGCCAGCAGCTTGGGCCCTGGGAGAGATGGCTACACCTTC
CDR3: CASSLGPGRDGYTF

D: NA
V: TRBV7-9
J: TRBJ1-1
size: NA
DNA: TGTGCCAGCAGCTTTGACAGGGAAGCTTTCTTT
CDR3: CASSFDREAFF

D: NA
V: TRBV5-1
J: TRBJ2-5
size: NA
DNA: TGCGCCAGCAGCTTGGTCTATAAGAAGGAGACCCAGTACTTC
CDR3: CASSLVYKKETQYF

D: NA
V: TRBV24-1
J: TRBJ2-5
size: NA
DNA: TGTGCCACCAGTGATTTGCGGGCTTCAGGGTCGGAGACCCAGTACTTC
CDR3: CATSDLRASGSETQYF

D: NA
V: TRBV20-1
J: TRBJ2-3
size: once
DNA: TGCAGTGCTCCACAGGAGGATACGCAGTATTTT
CDR3: CSAPQEDTQYF

D: NA
V: TRBV18
J: TRBJ1-2
size: NA
DNA: TGTGCCAGCTCACCCCCCGCAGGGAACTATGGCTACACCTTC
CDR3: CASSPPAGNYGYTF

D: TRBD2
V: TRBV18
J: TRBJ2-1
size: NA
DNA: TGTGCCAGCTCACCTCCTAGCGGGAGGGCTGGAAGCAATGAGCAGTTCTTC
CDR3: CASSPPSGRAGSNEQFF

D: TRBD2
V: TRBV6-2/TRBV6-3
J: TRBJ2-3
size: NA
DNA: TGTGCCAGCAGCCCTAACTCACTAGCGGGGGCCACAGATACGCAGTATTTT
CDR3: CASSPNSLAGATDTQYF

D: NA
V: TRBV19
J: TRBJ1-2
size: NA
DNA: TGTGCCAGTTCGACCCCGGACAGTACCACTTATGGCTACACCTTC
CDR3: CASSTPDSTTYGYTF